The source of this T cell receptor beta chain is a study of blood T cells in healthy people across ages (dated by TCRdb to between 2014 and 2017). Regarding the research as a whole: In model experiments, roughly one uniquely barcoded TCR beta cDNA molecule per two T cells was captured by template switching. The donors were divided into four age groups: young (average about 15 years), middle-aged (approximately 39), aged (approximately 62) and long-lived (about 80). To track age-related changes in TCR beta repertoire diversity, the study relied on deep sequencing normalized with unique cDNA molecular identifiers. For two donors (one aged 18 to 30 and one aged 80 or older), the study analyzed two additional independent replicas of 1 million unique cDNA reads from the same blood draw. To avoid experimental bias, donors of different ages were distributed randomly across sequencing lanes. Beyond this particular receptor, the publication reports: Conclusive comparison of naive and antigen-experienced compartments was prevented by the profiling of bulk unsorted PBMCs. A strong correlation was found between observed TCR beta diversity and the percentage of naive T cells measured by flow cytometry. Estimates of total diversity from one million sequenced T cells were regarded as lower bounds and underestimates. Because donor CMV infection status was unknown, age-related changes in expanded clonotypes were potentially confounded. As age increased, observed TCR beta diversity per million T cells dropped in a roughly linear way, and a significant reduction was already evident by age around 41. The long-lived group showed more naive CD4+ T cells, fewer expanded clones and increased TCR diversity than the aged group, suggesting age selection.

The library was built by means of 5' RACE. A second PCR of roughly 6 to 12 cycles was performed with a sample-barcoded 5' primer and a J-beta primer mix. Each TCR beta cDNA molecule received a unique molecular identifier from a template-switch 5' adaptor carrying 12 random nucleotides. Each sample yielded at least 2.5 million CDR3-containing paired-end reads. All of the RNA was converted into first-strand cDNA using the Mint cDNA synthesis kit, with a TRBC-specific oligonucleotide serving as the primer. Following uracil-DNA glycosylase treatment, all cDNA underwent a first 18-cycle PCR with the universal primers M1SS and BC2_uni_R. The authors' pipeline ran thus. Normalization of each sample was performed by random selection of 1 million high-quality reads, each carrying a distinct molecular identifier. Instead of being binned into consensus sequences, reads that shared molecular identifiers were thrown out. MiTCR, set to a Q25 quality threshold and the strictest error-elimination algorithm, was used for CDR3 identification, clonotype clustering and error correction. Lower-bound total TCR beta diversity was estimated with a nonparametric unseen species model using Euler transformation. TCRdb redid the processing of the public reads, applying fastp at Q25 and MiXCR, and retained in-frame beta chains. Rows matching on CDR3 protein sequence are summarized as one entry with the most common DNA and genes. In this record, the V and J calls reflect TCRdb's handling and not the investigators' own analysis. Across this sample there are around 1,800,000 distinct CDR3 sequences, with roughly two fifths seen only once. The ten largest make up roughly 23% of the sample.

The 40 or so donors, aged 6 to 90 years, were systemically healthy Caucasian individuals from Russia. Each donor gave approximately 10 milliliters of peripheral blood, collected into EDTA-treated Vacutainer tubes. Ficoll-Paque density-gradient centrifugation was used to isolate PBMCs, with at least 6.5 million per sample. Total RNA was extracted from PBMCs with Trizol reagent, with at least 5 micrograms obtained per sample. For every donor, an aliquot of PBMCs went through flow cytometry to measure the percentages of naive CD45RAhigh/CD27high T cells. The germline V gene sets CDR1 to SGHTA and CDR2 to FQGNSA. The CDR3 numbers 14 residues from cysteine through phenylalanine. Only the CDR3 region is kept as DNA, spanning 42 bases read in frame from base 1. Relative to germline, V is 6 bases shorter and J is 5 bases shorter, with 17 bases between their ends. This clonotype was observed a few times. Its antigen remains undetermined. Per-base quality was not reported, and no clone a single base away is much larger than it.

Rearrangement joined TRBV7-2 to TRBJ2-7; the D segment may tentatively be TRBD1 or TRBD2, each giving 6 matched bases. The sample was blood. The TCR was taken from a human donor in good health. The sequence in DNA is TGTGCCAGCAGTCCCCTTAGGGGGGTGGACGAGCAGTACTTC. This is translated as CASSPLRGVDEQYF.